This T cell receptor (beta chain) was obtained from a study of cytomegalovirus exposure and HLA in healthy donors. For the study at large: There were over 350 genotyped donors. Of these, roughly 80% fell in the genetic ancestry cluster associated with self-reported Caucasian donors.

Findings and limits, study-wide: Earlier findings revealed that most TCR beta V segments proved productive either about 90% or about 30% of the time. Sequencing depth roughly uniform across donors was assumed in presence/absence analyses. Cytomegalovirus association was listed for 164 TCR beta chains.

Of note for this clone: Its specificity is unknown.

Germline loops: CDR1 MNHNS, CDR2 SASEGT. Trimming shortened V by 4 bases and J by 1 base, and 4 bases separated the two germline ends. CDR3 length: 12 residues. Amplification used 60 Vbeta primers and 13 Jbeta primers. Method: immunoSEQ multiplex PCR; TCRdb's copy keeps in-frame clones and lacks some. This table holds 160,000 or so clones, 86% found once. The sequence was obtained from a young woman in good health and CMV-seronegative. Material for sequencing was PBMCs. V usage is TRBV6-1 and J usage is TRBJ1-2; D call uncertain. CDR3 sequence reads: CASSVGNYGYTF. The CDR3 DNA is TGTGCCAGCAGTGTCGGTAACTATGGCTACACCTTC.